These 30 T cell receptor beta chains were sequenced from one sample in a study of T cells after yellow fever vaccination. One entry per CDR3 protein, called by TCRdb with MiXCR from the 5' RACE reads. The data show 150,000 to 200,000 distinct CDR3 sequences, more than 9.5% seen once. The sequenced sample was CD8+ T cells sorted from PBMCs, obtained 15 days after the yellow fever booster vaccination. The receptor source for this set is a man between 18 and 29 years old who received the YFV17D yellow fever vaccine.

This clonotype has more than one count but fewer than ten. The chain combines TRBV7-9 with TRBJ1-5, with 7 bases identical to TRBD1. CDR1 and CDR2 (germline): SEHNR, FQNEAQ (reference sequence). Trimming at V came to 5 bases and at J to 2 bases, leaving 6 bases not matched to a gene. This CDR3 spans 15 amino acids. The CDR3 coding sequence is TGTGCCAGCAGCCCAGGACAGGAGGGCAATCAGCCCCAGCATTTT. Its protein product is CASSPGQEGNQPQHF.

This clonotype was detected many times. The chain links TRBV12-3 or TRBV12-4 to TRBJ1-4; D unresolved. Trimming pared 4 bases from V and 8 bases from J, leaving 17 bases between. This CDR3 is 15 amino acids long. The CDR3 DNA sequence: TGTGCCAGCAGTTCCCTTCACAGAAAGAGGGAAAAACTGTTTTTT. It codes for CASSSLHRKREKLFF.

This clonotype was recorded a few times. The chain links TRBV7-8 to TRBJ2-7; D not certain. This CDR3 is built from 13 residues. Germline V gene data show CDR1 as SGHVS and CDR2 as FQNEAQ. Trimming left V 1 base short and J 6 bases short, with 10 bases between. CDR3 nucleotides: TGTGCCAGCAGCTTAGGTCAGCAGCGCGAGCAGTACGTC. It translates to CASSLGQQREQYV.

This clonotype has more than one count but fewer than ten. The rearrangement uses TRBV4-3 and TRBJ1-1, with D possibly TRBD1 on 6 matching bases. V lost 1 base to trimming and J lost 3 bases, with 15 bases between them. The CDR3 is 16 residues long. CDR1 is LGHNA and CDR2 is YSLEER in the germline V gene. The CDR3 coding sequence is TGCGCCAGCAGCCAAGTTTCAAACAGGGAGGACACTGAAGCTTTCTTT. This sequence encodes CASSQVSNREDTEAFF.

This clonotype was recorded many times. The chain uses TRBV6-5 and TRBJ2-7; D unresolved. CDR1 is MNHEY and CDR2 is SVGAGI in the germline V gene. CDR3 length equals 14 residues. The V end was cut by 0 bases, the J end by 6 bases, with 12 bases between. In DNA form, the CDR3 reads TGTGCCAGCAGTTACTCGGTTGGCTATTCCGAGCAGTACTTC. It codes for CASSYSVGYSEQYF.

This clonotype was detected many times. The rearrangement links TRBV5-1 to TRBJ2-2; D perhaps matches TRBD2 (5 bases). Per germline, CDR1 SGHRS and CDR2 YFSETQ. Trimming took off 5 bases at V and 6 bases at J, with 14 bases between the two ends. CDR3 length: 14 residues. The CDR3 sequence: CASSSTSLPGELFF. CDR3 DNA: TGCGCCAGCAGTTCAACTAGTCTTCCCGGGGAGCTGTTTTTT.

The chain combines TRBV6-2 or TRBV6-3 with TRBJ2-7, with D uncertain. Trimming removed 6 bases at V and 2 bases at J, with 14 bases between. CDR1 is MNHEY, CDR2 SVGEGT, per germline. This CDR3 contains 14 residues. The CDR3 DNA reads as TGTGCCAGCAGCCACTACTTATCCCCCTACGAGCAGTACGTC. This translates into CASSHYLSPYEQYV.

There are many counts of this clonotype. The chain links TRBV29-1 to TRBJ2-7; D perhaps matches TRBD2 (5 bases). In germline, CDR1 is SQVTM, CDR2 ANQGSEA. V lost 6 bases to trimming and J lost 1 base, with 16 bases between them. This CDR3 contains 14 residues. The CDR3 loop reads CSVADSLPSYEQYF. Written as DNA, the CDR3 is TGCAGCGTCGCGGACTCTTTGCCGTCCTACGAGCAGTACTTC.

The gene calls are TRBV5-1 and TRBJ1-2; D possibly corresponds to TRBD1 (6 bases). Looked up from germline, CDR1 is SGHRS and CDR2 is YFSETQ. Trimming took 1 base from V and 6 from J, leaving 19 bases between them. This CDR3 spans 16 amino acids. The CDR3 nucleotides are TGCGCCAGCAGCTTGAGTAACGGGGGCGCTCTCCATGGCTACACCTTC. Its translation: CASSLSNGGALHGYTF.

The table lists this clonotype with a few counts. In nucleotides, the CDR3 is TGTGCCAGCAGCTTGGGACTAGCGGGGGGGCGTACGTTCTTC. It yields the protein CASSLGLAGGRTFF. V gene TRBV11-2 combines with J gene TRBJ2-1, with TRBD2 matching 16 bases. J was trimmed by 15 bases and V by 3 bases; bases with no gene match: 5. CDR1 SGHAT and CDR2 FQNNGV come from the germline V gene. This CDR3 region has 14 residues.

The V gene is TRBV20-1, the J gene TRBJ1-3; possible D gene TRBD1, 6 bases. Trimming took off 5 bases at V and 3 bases at J, with 14 bases between the two ends. This CDR3 has 14 residues. Germline loops: CDR1 DFQATT, CDR2 SNEGSKA (reference sequence). CDR3 loop: CSARGTNSGNTIYF. The CDR3 nucleotides are TGCAGTGCTCGTGGGACAAATAGTGGAAACACCATATATTTT.

The genes are TRBV9 and TRBJ2-1; 9 nucleotides match TRBD2. The CDR3 extends over 16 amino acids. The junction had 3 bases not matched to a gene; V was cut back by 0 bases and J by 2 bases. Germline values: CDR1 SGDLS, CDR2 YYNGEE. CDR3 bases: TGTGCCAGCAGCGTAGGGTCTAGCGGGACCTACAATGAGCAGTTCTTC. Translated: CASSVGSSGTYNEQFF.

In this sample, this clonotype turned up many times. This chain connects TRBV28 to TRBJ1-1, with unresolved D. This CDR3 region has 16 residues. The V gene lost 8 bases and the J gene lost 0 bases, with 19 bases spanning the gap. From germline, CDR1 is MDHEN and CDR2 SYDVKM. CDR3 nucleotides: TGTGCCAGCGTCCCGTGGGCTACGACCATGAACACTGAAGCTTTCTTT. Protein product: CASVPWATTMNTEAFF. Full variable domain (outside the CDR3, taken from reference TRBV28 and TRBJ1-1): DVKVTQSSRYLVKRTGEKVFLECVQDMDHENMFWYRQDPGLGLRLIYFSYDVKMKEKGDIPEGYSVSREKKERFSLILESASTNQTSMYLCASVPWATTMNTEAFFGQGTRLTVV.

This clonotype was counted a few times. The chain links TRBV29-1 to TRBJ1-4; D not certain. The CDR3 extends over 12 amino acids. Trimming left V 5 bases short and J 0 bases short, with 4 bases between. Germline V gene lookup returns CDR1 SQVTM and CDR2 ANQGSEA. CDR3 coding DNA: TGCAGCGTTAGGGCAACTAATGAAAAACTGTTTTTT. Translated: CSVRATNEKLFF.

This clonotype was seen only a few times. The chain has TRBV12-3 or TRBV12-4 and TRBJ2-3; D perhaps matches TRBD1 (5 bases). Trimming shortened V by 5 bases and J by 6 bases, and 12 bases separated the two germline ends. The CDR3 runs to 13 residues. The CDR3 sequence is CASSGASLDTQYF. The DNA of the CDR3 is TGTGCCAGCAGTGGGGCCTCACTTGATACGCAGTATTTT.

This clonotype has a handful of counts. The chain couples TRBV10-3 to TRBJ2-2; D possibly uses TRBD1 or TRBD2 (5 bases each). Trimming pared 7 bases from V and 7 bases from J, leaving 10 bases between. This CDR3 is built from 12 residues. Germline CDR1 reads ENHRY; CDR2 reads SYGVKD. The CDR3 region is CAITRGDGELFF. CDR3 sequence (DNA): TGTGCCATCACCAGAGGGGACGGGGAGCTGTTTTTT.

Only a few counts were recorded for this clonotype. The chain is built from TRBV9 and TRBJ2-7; perhaps TRBD1 as D (6 bases). Trimming stripped 0 bases from V and 2 bases from J, with 9 bases between. CDR1 SGDLS and CDR2 YYNGEE come from the germline V gene. The CDR3 is made up of 14 amino acids. CDR3 in amino acids: CASSVGGDTYEQYF. Written as DNA, the CDR3 is TGTGCCAGCAGCGTAGGTGGGGACACCTACGAGCAGTACTTC.

This clonotype was counted between two and nine times. The V call is TRBV5-1, the J call TRBJ2-2; D unclear. The germline gives CDR1 SGHRS, CDR2 YFSETQ. CDR3 length: 14 residues. Trimming removed 2 bases at V and 2 bases at J, with 7 bases between. The CDR3 loop reads CASSFFGNTGELFF. Here the CDR3 DNA reads TGCGCCAGCAGCTTTTTCGGAAACACCGGGGAGCTGTTTTTT.

This clonotype showed up many times. The gene calls are TRBV11-2 and TRBJ2-7; no clear D gene. The V gene lost 3 bases and the J gene lost 4 bases, with 16 bases spanning the gap. The CDR3 length is 15 residues. CDR1 SGHAT and CDR2 FQNNGV come from the germline V gene. CDR3 bases: TGTGCCAGCAGCTTTGATGCTAGTCCGGGTTACGAGCAGTACGTC. Translation gives CASSFDASPGYEQYV.

There are a few counts of this clonotype. The rearrangement links TRBV29-1 to TRBJ2-5; 8 bases are a match to TRBD2. CDR1 and CDR2 (germline): SQVTM, ANQGSEA. V trimming: 7 bases; J trimming: 5 bases; junction bases outside the gene matches: 15. The length of the CDR3 is 15 residues. CDR3 sequence: CSGRASGLAGETQYF. Here the CDR3 DNA reads TGCAGCGGACGAGCCTCCGGACTAGCAGGCGAGACCCAGTACTTC.

In its sample, this clonotype was seen a few times. J is TRBJ2-2 and V is TRBV6-2 or TRBV6-3; D gene ambiguous. The CDR3 consists of 14 residues. CDR1 and CDR2 from the germline V gene are MNHEY and SVGEGT. Trimming removed 4 bases from V and 4 bases from J, with 10 bases in between. As DNA, the CDR3 is TGTGCCAGCAGTTGGAGTGGTTTCACCGGGGAGCTGTTTTTT. Translating it yields CASSWSGFTGELFF.

This clonotype was seen only a few times. This chain connects TRBV6-2 or TRBV6-3 to TRBJ2-1, with TRBD1 as a possible D gene (6 bases). Trimming removed 4 bases from V and 2 bases from J, with 9 bases in between. Germline CDR1 and CDR2: MNHEY and SVGEGT. The CDR3 loop spans 14 amino acids. CDR3 sequence reads: CASSWAGAYNEQFF. CDR3 DNA: TGTGCCAGCAGTTGGGCAGGGGCCTACAATGAGCAGTTCTTC.

V and J are TRBV12-3 or TRBV12-4 and TRBJ2-3; 9 bases fit TRBD2. The CDR3 consists of 14 residues. Trimming removed 7 bases from V and 6 bases from J; junction bases left unmatched: 8. The CDR3 bases are TGTGCCAGCAAGAAGAGCGGGGGGTTGGATACGCAGTATTTT. This sequence encodes CASKKSGGLDTQYF.

In its sample, this clonotype was seen a few times. The chain recombines TRBV19 with TRBJ2-2, with 8 bases lining up with TRBD2. The CDR3 is made up of 15 amino acids. V was pared by 2 bases and J by 2 bases, with 1 base of the junction left unmatched. In germline, CDR1 is LNHDA, CDR2 SQIVND (reference sequence). The CDR3, as DNA: TGTGCCAGTAGTATACTAGCGGGTAACACCGGGGAGCTGTTTTTT. Protein: CASSILAGNTGELFF.

This clonotype has only a few counts. This chain connects TRBV7-6 to TRBJ2-3; TRBD1 aligns across 8 bases. This CDR3 has 15 residues. From germline, CDR1 is SGHVS and CDR2 FNYEAQ. Trimming took 4 bases from V and 2 from J; bases not matched to a gene: 5. The DNA for the CDR3 is TGTGCCAGCAGCTCGACAGGGGCCTCCACAGATACGCAGTATTTT. As protein: CASSSTGASTDTQYF.

The J gene is TRBJ1-1, the V gene TRBV27; TRBD1 is a possible D gene (6 bases). CDR1 is MNHEY and CDR2 is SMNVEV in the germline V gene (reference sequence). Between the trimmed V and J ends, which lost 7 bases and 3 bases, there was a span of 18 bases. CDR3 length: 15 residues. The CDR3, as DNA: TGTGCCAGCAAGCTTGCGGGGGCGTCGTACACTGAAGCTTTCTTT. Amino acid sequence: CASKLAGASYTEAFF.

This chain joins TRBV7-3 and TRBJ2-5; a weak D match, TRBD1 (6 bases). The V end lost 2 bases, the J end lost 5 bases, and 9 bases lay between the germline ends. Germline-derived CDR1 and CDR2 are SGHTA and FQGTGA. This CDR3 has 13 residues. CDR3 residues: CASSLSGAETQYF. CDR3 DNA: TGTGCCAGCAGCTTATCAGGGGCGGAGACCCAGTACTTC.

The V gene is TRBV6-5, the J gene TRBJ2-7; 7 bases agree with TRBD1. The CDR3 loop spans 15 amino acids. J was trimmed by 5 bases and V by 1 base; bases with no gene match: 8. Germline V CDR1 and CDR2: MNHEY, SVGAGI. CDR3 DNA sequence: TGTGCCAGCAGTTACTTAGGGGGCGCTTTTGACGAGCAGTACGTC. Protein sequence: CASSYLGGAFDEQYV.

This sequence joins TRBV2 and TRBJ2-2; 7 bases are shared with TRBD1. The CDR3 has 16 residues. V shed 7 bases and J 3 bases; nucleotides not matched to a gene: 11. CDR1 is SNHLY and CDR2 is FYNNEI in the germline V gene. CDR3 region: CASMGVRGGYTGELFF. The CDR3 DNA reads TGTGCCAGCATGGGGGTGAGAGGGGGCTACACCGGGGAGCTGTTTTTT.

The chain employs TRBV4-2 and TRBJ2-3; 8 nucleotides match TRBD2. Looked up from germline, CDR1 is LGHNA and CDR2 is YNFKEQ. This CDR3 is built from 16 residues. After removal of 0 bases from V and 1 base from J, the junction contained 3 bases not matched to a gene. The CDR3 region has the DNA TGTGCCAGCAGCCAAGATCGGGGGGGTCGCACAGATACGCAGTATTTT. Residues: CASSQDRGGRTDTQYF.